The clone carrying this T cell receptor (beta chain) was observed once. Its antigen remains unknown. Terminally differentiated effector memory CD45RA+ cells were excluded from the naive CD8 cells, which were CD45RO-negative and positively selected for CCR7. The entry originates in a study of shared clonotypes between healthy human individuals. Study information: Donors were two women and three men aged 18 to 49. Study-wide results and caveats: Sequencing of the sorted subsets was shown by rarefaction to be incomplete despite large depth. Relative to memory subsets, naive subsets generally showed larger estimated richness.

Sequencing was performed with immunoSEQ multiplex PCR; in TCRdb, only in-frame clones are kept and a portion is missing. The sample has fewer than 850,000 clones; just over 95% are singletons. Trimming at V came to 3 bases and at J to 4 bases, leaving 12 bases not matched to a gene. Looked up from germline, CDR1 is KGHSH and CDR2 is LQKENI. The CDR3 consists of 16 residues. This sequence was found in a man aged 30 to 45 in good health. Sequencing was carried out using naive CD8+ T cells sorted from blood. The J gene is TRBJ2-7, the V gene TRBV18; 7 bases are shared with TRBD2. This CDR3 reads CASSPIGGSKYYEQYF. In DNA form, the CDR3 reads TGTGCCAGCTCACCGATTGGCGGGAGTAAATATTACGAGCAGTACTTC.